This TCR beta chain was identified during a study of CD8+ T cells in alopecia areata listed by TCRdb under 2018. Study-wide context: The treated patients took part in an open-label pilot trial in which moderate-to-severe alopecia areata was treated with oral tofacitinib at 5 to 10 mg twice daily. Patients received tofacitinib for 6 to 18 months and were then followed off drug for 6 months to check for delayed response and recurrence. The SALT score, which quantifies the percentage of affected scalp surface area, was used to measure disease severity in treated patients. To study T cell clonal expansion in alopecia areata, the researchers applied high-throughput TCRbeta sequencing to both the C3H/HeJ mouse model and human patients. Scalp tissue and sorted CD4+ and CD8+ peripheral blood T cells from patchy and totalis/universalis alopecia areata patients and from healthy controls were covered by human TCRbeta sequencing. Biopsies were taken from tofacitinib-treated patients at baseline and at 4 and 24 weeks of treatment, and a later scalp biopsy was taken in several of the tofacitinib-treated patients. Scalp clonality was compared among normal scalp (n=4), patchy alopecia areata scalp (n=8), and alopecia totalis/universalis scalp (n=8). RNA came from the PAXgene miRNA kit for fixed scalp, the miRNeasy kit for PBMCs, and the RNeasy kit for mouse skin. TCRbeta CDR3 regions were amplified by immunoSEQ multiplex PCR with 35 Vbeta forward and 13 Jbeta reverse primers.

There are 15 amino acids in the CDR3, from cysteine to phenylalanine inclusive. Kept here is only the CDR3 DNA, which spans 45 bases and is read in frame from base 1. Relative to germline, V is missing 8 bases and J is missing 5 bases, with 11 bases of the junction outside any gene match. Taken from the germline V gene, the CDR1 and CDR2 loops are SNHLY and FYNNEI. Overall study results and their limits: Many expanded lesional clones were found to persist in scalp and blood during tofacitinib treatment, and relapse after treatment cessation may be partly explained by this persistence. Shared TCR sequences between patients were less evident than in mice, which may be partly attributable to HLA diversity in the patient population. Resident alphabeta T cells in normal human skin are also sequenced, complicating scalp TCR repertoire analysis, unlike mouse skin dominated by gammadelta T cells. Scalp clonality and the number of expanded CD8+ clones among the top 100 scalp clones were significantly decreased by tofacitinib. Compared with normal scalp, lesional scalp had higher clonality and more expanded CD8+ clones, particularly in alopecia totalis/universalis, a pattern that suggests antigenic drive. Because the treated cohort was small and had just a single nonresponder, larger studies are needed to establish links between baseline CD8+ expansion and response.

Explained via the paper, the time point label denotes: around 24 weeks on oral tofacitinib. In the paper's terms, the treatment or condition label means: oral pan-JAK inhibitor, 5-10 mg twice daily. Peripheral blood and lesional scalp punch biopsies were obtained from patients with alopecia areata. After PBMCs were isolated by density centrifugation and stained for CD3, CD4 and CD8, a FACSAria was used to sort CD4+ and CD8+ T cells. Details on this clone: What this receptor recognizes is not known. The input lacks base qualities; no much larger clone sits a single base away.

The library was obtained by the immunoSEQ multiplex PCR assay. RNA was extracted from all samples and reverse transcribed into cDNA as template for TCR sequencing. SuperScript III was used to make first-strand cDNA, primed with a 2:1 mix of oligo-dT and random hexamers. A synthetic immune receptor repertoire was used to measure amplification bias, and any remaining bias was corrected computationally. The study's processing was this. Raw reads were preprocessed to remove errors, and CDR3 was defined by IMGT conventions from the conserved cysteine to phenylalanine. Clonality was calculated as 1 minus Shannon entropy normalized by log2 of the number of productive unique TCRs. Whether scalp clones were CD4 or CD8 was inferred by matching scalp TCRbeta sequences against CD4 and CD8 repertoires sorted from blood. Here the immuneACCESS table is served through TCRdb, limited to in-frame sequences with V and J called. Missing clones are a known gap in these copies; in checked studies unresolved V genes cover under half, and the rest lacks a known reason. The D gene and trimming were derived from the DNA, and the V and J assignments and clone size from that table. Recorded for this sample are 150,000 to 200,000 clones; less than 65% of them occurred a single time. The ten largest clones add up to just over 1% of the sample.

The sequence links TRBV2 to TRBJ2-5; TRBD1 matches 10 bases in the middle. The receptor's source is a human donor with alopecia areata. Sequencing was performed on CD4+ T cells sorted from blood, taken at week 24, from a patient treated with tofacitinib. The CDR3 in this case is CASPRAGTGVETQYF. Here is the DNA: TGTGCCAGCCCTCGGGCCGGGACAGGGGTTGAGACCCAGTACTTC.